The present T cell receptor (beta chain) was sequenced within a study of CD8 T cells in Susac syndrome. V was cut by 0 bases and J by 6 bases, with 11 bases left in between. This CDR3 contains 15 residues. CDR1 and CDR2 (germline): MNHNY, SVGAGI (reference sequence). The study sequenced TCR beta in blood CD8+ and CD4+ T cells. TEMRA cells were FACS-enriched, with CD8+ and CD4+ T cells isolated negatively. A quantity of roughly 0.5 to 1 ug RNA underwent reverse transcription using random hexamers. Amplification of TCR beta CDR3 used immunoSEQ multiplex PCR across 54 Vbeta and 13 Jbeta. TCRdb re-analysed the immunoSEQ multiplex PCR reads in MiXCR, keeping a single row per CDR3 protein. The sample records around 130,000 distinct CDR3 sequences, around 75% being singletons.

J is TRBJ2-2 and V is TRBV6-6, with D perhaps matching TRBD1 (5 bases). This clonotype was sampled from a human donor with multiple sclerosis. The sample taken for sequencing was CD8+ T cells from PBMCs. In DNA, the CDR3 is TGTGCCAGCAGTTACTCCCAGGGAACTCCCGGGGAGCTGTTTTTT. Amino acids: CASSYSQGTPGELFF.